Included here is one TCR beta chain sequence, with context. These data are taken from a study of CD8+ T cells in alopecia areata. Noted treatment: oral pan-JAK inhibitor, 5-10 mg twice daily. CDR1 is SGHVS, CDR2 FQNEAQ, per germline. The CDR3 extends over 14 amino acids. Trimming removed 6 bases from V and 6 bases from J, with 18 bases in between. Extracted RNA was reverse transcribed into cDNA, the sequencing template. Sequencing was performed with immunoSEQ multiplex PCR; in TCRdb, only in-frame clones are kept and a portion is missing. The sample has hundreds of thousands of clones; about three fifths are singletons.

The sample was CD4+ T cells sorted from blood, taken at week 52, from a patient treated with tofacitinib. The chain recombines TRBV7-8 with TRBJ2-7; possibly TRBD2 for D (6 bases). This clonotype was obtained from a human donor with alopecia areata. The CDR3 DNA is TGTGCCAGCAGACTAGCCGGGGGTACACGCGAGCAGTACTTC. Its translation: CASRLAGGTREQYF. Using reference TRBV7-8 and TRBJ2-7 for the parts outside the CDR3, the full variable domain is GAGVSQSPRYKVAKRGQDVALRCDPISGHVSLFWYQQALGQGPEFLTYFQNEAQLDKSGLPSDRFFAERPEGSVSTLKIQRTQQEDSAVYLCASRLAGGTREQYFGPGTRLTVT.